This T cell receptor beta chain was identified in a study of blood T cell repertoires in COVID-19. Across the study: Sources were T cells, B-cell-depleted T cells, or PBMCs; the material itself was cDNA or gDNA.

The V gene's germline CDR1 is SGHTA and CDR2 FQGTGA. The CDR3 has 15 amino acids. Losses at the gene ends were 5 bases for V and 3 bases for J; bases not matched to a gene: 4. Authors' analysis steps: Amplified reference gene primers provided the basis for estimating nucleated cell counts. Here immunoSEQ multiplex PCR was the method, and the copy in TCRdb shows in-frame clones only, minus some. V and J calls and clone size come straight from that table; D and trimming were deduced from the DNA. The sample includes some 48,000 clones, roughly 84% of them seen just once. The sequence came from a woman aged 55 to 70 with acute or convalescent COVID-19. Sequencing used peripheral blood. V gene TRBV7-3 combines with J gene TRBJ2-1; TRBD2 aligns across 10 bases. The CDR3 coding sequence is TGTGCCAGCAGCACCGGACTAGCGGACTACAATGAGCAGTTCTTC. This gives the protein CASSTGLADYNEQFF.